This T cell receptor beta chain stems from a study of blood T cell repertoires in COVID-19. Study in general: Acute and convalescent COVID-19 samples came from the United States, Italy and Spain. Nucleic acid was either cDNA or gDNA, and it came from T cells, B-cell-depleted T cells, or PBMCs.

In the original processing: Estimation of nucleated cell counts was performed using reference gene primer amplification. Only in-frame clones appear in the TCRdb table, and some are missing; sequencing was by immunoSEQ multiplex PCR. The DNA gave D and trimming, while V, J and clone size come from that table. The sample lists roughly 20,000 clones; around nine tenths were seen once. Germline CDR1 and CDR2: SGHTA and FQGNSA. The length of the CDR3 is 14 residues. V lost 3 bases and J lost 8; bases outside the gene matches: 9. The chain couples TRBV7-2 to TRBJ1-2, with 7 nucleotides matching TRBD1. This receptor was taken from a man aged 70 or older with active COVID-19. Sequenced material: peripheral blood. CDR3 DNA sequence: TGTGCCAGCAGCTTCCCCGGACAGGCTGGGGGCTACACCTTC. Translated: CASSFPGQAGGYTF.